One and the same sample provided the 8 T cell receptor beta chains below, sequenced in a study of shared clonotypes between healthy human individuals. Only in-frame clones appear in the TCRdb table, and some are missing; sequencing was by immunoSEQ multiplex PCR. Of approximately 2.1 million clones in the sample, approximately 95% were seen once. Sample: naive CD4+ T cells from PBMCs. Subset in this sample: CD45RA+ positively selected. All receptors come from a man aged 18 to 30 in good health. Some clones in this sample may be carry-over from other donors' samples.

The V call is TRBV6-6, the J call TRBJ1-4; possibly TRBD1 for D (5 bases). CDR3 length: 15 residues. Germline-derived CDR1 and CDR2 are MNHNY and SVGAGI (reference sequence). V shed 6 bases and J shed 4 bases, with 15 bases lying between them. The CDR3 here is CASSHGDRINEKLFF. CDR3 DNA: TGTGCCAGCAGCCATGGCGACAGAATTAATGAAAAACTGTTTTTT.

This clone was picked up one time. The chain uses TRBV6-6 and TRBJ2-4; 7 nucleotides line up with TRBD1. V lost 8 bases, J lost 0 bases, and 10 bases stayed unmatched. The CDR3 covers 16 residues. The V gene's germline CDR1 is MNHNY and CDR2 SVGAGI (reference sequence). This CDR3 reads CASHSGQLIAKNIQYF. CDR3 DNA: TGTGCCAGCCATTCGGGACAGCTAATAGCCAAAAACATTCAGTACTTC.

V usage is TRBV7-9 and J usage is TRBJ2-7; possibly TRBD1 for D (5 bases). V was cut by 0 bases and J by 6 bases, with 15 bases left in between. CDR3 length: 15 residues. Germline values: CDR1 SEHNR, CDR2 FQNEAQ (reference sequence). The CDR3 coding sequence is TGTGCCAGCAGCTTAGCTCCAGGGCAAGCAAGCGAGCAGTACTTC. This gives the protein CASSLAPGQASEQYF.

This chain uses TRBV7-8 with TRBJ2-1, with D hard to call. V lost 1 base, J lost 7 bases, and 17 bases lay in between. The CDR3 loop spans 16 amino acids. In germline, CDR1 is SGHVS, CDR2 FQNEAQ. Here the CDR3 reads CASSLEAATRRNEQFF. In DNA form, the CDR3 reads TGTGCCAGCAGCTTAGAGGCGGCTACCCGAAGAAATGAGCAGTTCTTC.

The chain joins TRBV6-1 to TRBJ2-1; a weak D match, TRBD1 (5 bases). V lost 2 bases and J 0 bases, leaving 11 bases between the germline ends. Germline loops: CDR1 MNHNS, CDR2 SASEGT. This CDR3 contains 16 residues. The CDR3 DNA is TGTGCCAGCAGTGAACCACAGGCGAGCTCCTACAATGAGCAGTTCTTC. As protein: CASSEPQASSYNEQFF.

This sequence joins TRBV6-6 and TRBJ1-2; possibly TRBD1 for D (5 bases). Trimming took off 6 bases at V and 4 bases at J, with 15 bases between the two ends. The germline V gene has CDR1 MNHNY and CDR2 SVGAGI (reference sequence). The CDR3 runs to 14 residues. CDR3 region: CASSPPLDSYGYTF. CDR3 DNA: TGTGCCAGCAGCCCCCCCTTAGACAGCTATGGCTACACCTTC.

The J gene is TRBJ2-3, the V gene TRBV19; a possible D gene is TRBD2 (5 bases). V dropped 1 base and J dropped 2 bases, with 10 bases sitting between them. Germline CDR1 LNHDA, CDR2 SQIVND (reference sequence). The CDR3 extends over 15 amino acids. This CDR3 reads CASSIARESTDTQYF. CDR3 sequence (DNA): TGTGCCAGTAGTATAGCTAGGGAGTCCACAGATACGCAGTATTTT.

CDR3 amino acids: CASSFPGQPSYEQYF. DNA of the CDR3: TGTGCCAGCAGTTTTCCCGGACAGCCTTCCTACGAGCAGTACTTC. V gene TRBV28 combines with J gene TRBJ2-7, with a weak D call TRBD1 (6 bases). CDR1 and CDR2 from the germline V gene are MDHEN and SYDVKM. V lost 3 bases, J lost 1 base, and 13 bases lay in between. The CDR3 length is 15 residues.